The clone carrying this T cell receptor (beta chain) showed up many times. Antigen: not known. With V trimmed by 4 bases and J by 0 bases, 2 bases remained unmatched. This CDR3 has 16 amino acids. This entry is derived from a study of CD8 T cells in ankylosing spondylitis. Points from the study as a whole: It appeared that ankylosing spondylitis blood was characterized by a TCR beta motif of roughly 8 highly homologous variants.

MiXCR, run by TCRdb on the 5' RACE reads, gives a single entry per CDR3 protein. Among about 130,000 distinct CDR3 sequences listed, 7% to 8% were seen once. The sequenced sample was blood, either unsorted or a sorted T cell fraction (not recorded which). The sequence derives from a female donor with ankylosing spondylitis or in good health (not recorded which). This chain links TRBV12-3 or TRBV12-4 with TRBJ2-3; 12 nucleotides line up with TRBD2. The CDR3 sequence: CASSSGTSGSTDTQYF. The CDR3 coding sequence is TGTGCCAGCAGTTCGGGGACTAGCGGGAGCACAGATACGCAGTATTTT.